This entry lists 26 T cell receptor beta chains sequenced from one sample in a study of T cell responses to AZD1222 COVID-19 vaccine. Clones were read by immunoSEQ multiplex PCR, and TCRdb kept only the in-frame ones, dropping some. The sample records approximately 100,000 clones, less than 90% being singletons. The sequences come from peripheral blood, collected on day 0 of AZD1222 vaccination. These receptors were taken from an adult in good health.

CDR3 nucleotide sequence: TGTGCCAGCAGCGTACAGGGGGGGAACACTGAAGCTTTCTTT. This codes for CASSVQGGNTEAFF. V and J are TRBV2 and TRBJ1-1; TRBD1 matches 8 bases. Germline lookup yields CDR1 SNHLY and CDR2 FYNNEI. The CDR3 length is 14 residues. Unmatched junction bases numbered 4, after V lost 6 bases and J lost 1 base.

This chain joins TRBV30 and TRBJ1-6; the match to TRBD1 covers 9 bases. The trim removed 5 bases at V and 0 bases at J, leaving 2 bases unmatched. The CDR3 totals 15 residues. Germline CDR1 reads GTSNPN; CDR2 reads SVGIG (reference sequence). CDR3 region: CAWGDRVSYNSPLHF. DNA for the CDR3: TGTGCCTGGGGGGACAGGGTCTCCTATAATTCACCCCTCCACTTT.

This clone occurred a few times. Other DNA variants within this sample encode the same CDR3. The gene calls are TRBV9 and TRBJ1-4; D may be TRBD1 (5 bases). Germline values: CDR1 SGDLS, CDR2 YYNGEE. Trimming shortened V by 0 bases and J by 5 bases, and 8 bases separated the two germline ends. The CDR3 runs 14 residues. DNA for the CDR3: TGTGCCAGCAGCGTAGGGGGCTCCAATGAAAAACTGTTTTTT. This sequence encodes CASSVGGSNEKLFF.

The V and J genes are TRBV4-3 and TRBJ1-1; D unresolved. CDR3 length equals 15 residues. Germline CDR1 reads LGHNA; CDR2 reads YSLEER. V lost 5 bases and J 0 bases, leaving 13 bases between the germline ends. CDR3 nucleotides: TGCGCCAGCAGCAACGGACGGAGCTTGAACACTGAAGCTTTCTTT. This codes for CASSNGRSLNTEAFF.

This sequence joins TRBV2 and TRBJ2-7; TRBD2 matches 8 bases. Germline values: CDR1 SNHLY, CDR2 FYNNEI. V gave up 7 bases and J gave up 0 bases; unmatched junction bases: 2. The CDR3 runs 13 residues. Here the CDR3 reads CASTGLGSYEQYF. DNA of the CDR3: TGTGCCAGCACGGGACTAGGCTCCTACGAGCAGTACTTC.

The CDR3 bases are TGTGCCAGTAGGACAACAGGGTCGGGGAACACCGGGGAGCTGTTTTTT. It is translated as CASRTTGSGNTGELFF. V is TRBV19 and J is TRBJ2-2, with a weak D call TRBD1 (6 bases). V lost 6 bases to trimming and J lost 1 base, with 15 bases between them. CDR1 and CDR2 from the germline V gene are LNHDA and SQIVND (reference sequence). This CDR3 contains 16 residues.

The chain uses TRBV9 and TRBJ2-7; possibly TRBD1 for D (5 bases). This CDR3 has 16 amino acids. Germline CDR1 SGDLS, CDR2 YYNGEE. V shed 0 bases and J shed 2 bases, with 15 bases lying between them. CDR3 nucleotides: TGTGCCAGCAGCGTAGGACTCCAGGGCGATCCCTACGAGCAGTACTTC. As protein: CASSVGLQGDPYEQYF.

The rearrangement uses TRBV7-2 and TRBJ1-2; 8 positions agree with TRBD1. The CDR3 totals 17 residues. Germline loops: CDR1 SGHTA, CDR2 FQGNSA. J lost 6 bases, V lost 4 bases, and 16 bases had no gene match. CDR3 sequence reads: CASSSPPAGGEWNGYTF. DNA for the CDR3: TGTGCCAGCAGCTCACCCCCCGCAGGGGGCGAGTGGAATGGCTACACCTTC. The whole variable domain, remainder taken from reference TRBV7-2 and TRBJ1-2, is GAGVSQSPSNKVTEKGKDVELRCDPISGHTALYWYRQSLGQGLEFLIYFQGNSAPDKSGLPSDRFSAERTGGSVSTLTIQRTQQEDSAVYLCASSSPPAGGEWNGYTFGSGTRLTVV.

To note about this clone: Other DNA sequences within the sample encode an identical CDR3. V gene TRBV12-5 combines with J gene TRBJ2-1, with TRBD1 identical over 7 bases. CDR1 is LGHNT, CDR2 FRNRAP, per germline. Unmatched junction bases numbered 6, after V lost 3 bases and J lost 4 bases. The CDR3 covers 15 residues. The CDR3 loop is CASGFRDSQYNEQFF. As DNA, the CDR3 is TGTGCTAGTGGTTTCCGGGACAGTCAGTACAATGAGCAGTTCTTC.

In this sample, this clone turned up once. The CDR3 loop reads CASSPGTSGGLSTDTQYF. DNA of the CDR3: TGTGCCAGCAGCCCCGGGACTAGCGGGGGGCTTTCCACAGATACGCAGTATTTT. The genes are TRBV7-6 and TRBJ2-3; TRBD2 matches 15 bases. The V segment lost 5 bases and the J segment 2 bases; nucleotides outside the gene matches: 8. Germline V gene sequence: CDR1 SGHVS, CDR2 FNYEAQ. CDR3 length equals 18 residues.

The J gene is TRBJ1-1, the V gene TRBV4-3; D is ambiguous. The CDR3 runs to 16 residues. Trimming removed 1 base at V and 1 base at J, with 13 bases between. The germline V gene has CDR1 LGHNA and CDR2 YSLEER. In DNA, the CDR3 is TGCGCCAGCAGCCAAGGGGGTCCCTACCAGAACACTGAAGCTTTCTTT. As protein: CASSQGGPYQNTEAFF.

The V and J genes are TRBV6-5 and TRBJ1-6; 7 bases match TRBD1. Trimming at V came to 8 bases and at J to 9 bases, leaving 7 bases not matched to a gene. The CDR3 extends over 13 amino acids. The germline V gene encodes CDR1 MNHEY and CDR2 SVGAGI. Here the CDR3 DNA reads TGTGCCAGCGTCCAGGGGGGGGGTTCACCCCTCCACTTT. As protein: CASVQGGGSPLHF.

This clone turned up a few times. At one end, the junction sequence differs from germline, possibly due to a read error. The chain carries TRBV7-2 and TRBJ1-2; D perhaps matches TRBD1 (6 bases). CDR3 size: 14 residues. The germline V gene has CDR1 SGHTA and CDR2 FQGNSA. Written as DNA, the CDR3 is TGTGCCAGCAGCTTACCACAGGGCGACTACGGCTACACCTTC. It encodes CASSLPQGDYGYTF.

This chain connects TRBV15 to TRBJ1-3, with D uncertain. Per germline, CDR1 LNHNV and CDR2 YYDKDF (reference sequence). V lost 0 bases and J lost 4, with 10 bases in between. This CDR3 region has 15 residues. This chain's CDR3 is CATSRDSQRGNTIYF. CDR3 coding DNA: TGTGCCACCAGCAGAGATTCCCAGAGGGGAAACACCATATATTTT.

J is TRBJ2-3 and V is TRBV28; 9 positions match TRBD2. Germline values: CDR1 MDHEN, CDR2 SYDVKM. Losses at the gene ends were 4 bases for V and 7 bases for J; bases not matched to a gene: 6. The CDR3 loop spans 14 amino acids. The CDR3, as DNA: TGTGCCAGCAGTTCGCGGGGGGGCAGCAATACGCAGTATTTT. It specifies CASSSRGGSNTQYF.

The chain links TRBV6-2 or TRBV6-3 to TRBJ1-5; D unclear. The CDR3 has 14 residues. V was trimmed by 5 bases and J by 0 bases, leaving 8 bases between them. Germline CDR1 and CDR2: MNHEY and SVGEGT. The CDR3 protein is CASSIRFSNQPQHF. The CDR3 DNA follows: TGTGCCAGCAGTATCCGGTTTAGCAATCAGCCCCAGCATTTT.

Written as DNA, the CDR3 is TGTGCCAGTAGGCGTACAGGGACCACTGAAGCTTTCTTT. Translating gives CASRRTGTTEAFF. The chain is built from TRBV19 and TRBJ1-1; TRBD1 is a possible D gene (6 bases). V was clipped by 6 bases and J by 4 bases, with 12 bases between them. The CDR3 extends over 13 amino acids. The germline V gene has CDR1 LNHDA and CDR2 SQIVND (reference sequence).

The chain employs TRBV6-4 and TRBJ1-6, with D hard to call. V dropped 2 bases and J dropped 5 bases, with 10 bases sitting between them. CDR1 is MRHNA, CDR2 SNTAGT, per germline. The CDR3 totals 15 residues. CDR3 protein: CASSDQAGDNSPLHF. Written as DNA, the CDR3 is TGTGCCAGCAGTGACCAGGCGGGAGATAATTCACCCCTCCACTTT.

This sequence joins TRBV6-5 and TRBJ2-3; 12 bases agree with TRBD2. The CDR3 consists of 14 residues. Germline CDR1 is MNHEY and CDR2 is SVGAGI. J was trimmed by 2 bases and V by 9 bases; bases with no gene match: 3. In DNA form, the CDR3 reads TGTGCCAGTCTAGCGGGGGGGCACACAGATACGCAGTATTTT. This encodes CASLAGGHTDTQYF.

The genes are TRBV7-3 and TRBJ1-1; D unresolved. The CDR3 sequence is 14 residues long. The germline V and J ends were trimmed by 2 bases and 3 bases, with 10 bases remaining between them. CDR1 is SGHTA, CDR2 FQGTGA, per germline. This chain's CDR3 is CASSLLAGDTEAFF. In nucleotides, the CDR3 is TGTGCCAGCAGCTTATTGGCAGGCGACACTGAAGCTTTCTTT.

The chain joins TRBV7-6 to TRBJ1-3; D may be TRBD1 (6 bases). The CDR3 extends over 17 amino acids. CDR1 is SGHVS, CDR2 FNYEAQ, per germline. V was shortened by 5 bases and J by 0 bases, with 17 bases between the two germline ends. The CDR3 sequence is CASSPRTAKSSGNTIYF. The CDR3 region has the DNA TGTGCCAGCAGCCCGAGGACAGCCAAGAGCTCTGGAAACACCATATATTTT.

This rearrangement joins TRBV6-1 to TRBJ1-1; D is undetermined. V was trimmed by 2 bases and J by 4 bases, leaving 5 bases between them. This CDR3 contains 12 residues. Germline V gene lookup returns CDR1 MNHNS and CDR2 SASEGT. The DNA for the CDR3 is TGTGCCAGCAGTGAAAGCACCACTGAAGCTTTCTTT. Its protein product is CASSESTTEAFF.

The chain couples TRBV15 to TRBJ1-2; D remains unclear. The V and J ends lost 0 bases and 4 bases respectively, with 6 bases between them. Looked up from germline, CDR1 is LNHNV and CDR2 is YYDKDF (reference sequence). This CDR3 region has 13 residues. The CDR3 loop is CATSRDRTYGYTF. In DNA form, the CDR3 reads TGTGCCACCAGCAGAGATAGGACCTATGGCTACACCTTC.

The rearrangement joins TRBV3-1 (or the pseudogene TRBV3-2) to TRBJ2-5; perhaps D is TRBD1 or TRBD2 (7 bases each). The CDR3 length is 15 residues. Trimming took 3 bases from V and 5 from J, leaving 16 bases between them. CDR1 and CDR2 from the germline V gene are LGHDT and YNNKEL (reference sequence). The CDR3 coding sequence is TGTGCCAGCAGCCAGCGGGGAGGGGGCCTGGAGACCCAGTACTTC. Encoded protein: CASSQRGGGLETQYF.

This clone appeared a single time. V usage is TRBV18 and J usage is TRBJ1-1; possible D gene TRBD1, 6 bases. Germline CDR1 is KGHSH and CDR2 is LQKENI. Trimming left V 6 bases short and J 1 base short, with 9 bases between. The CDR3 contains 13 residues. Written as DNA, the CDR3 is TGTGCCAGCTCGAAACAGGGGAACACTGAAGCTTTCTTT. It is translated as CASSKQGNTEAFF.

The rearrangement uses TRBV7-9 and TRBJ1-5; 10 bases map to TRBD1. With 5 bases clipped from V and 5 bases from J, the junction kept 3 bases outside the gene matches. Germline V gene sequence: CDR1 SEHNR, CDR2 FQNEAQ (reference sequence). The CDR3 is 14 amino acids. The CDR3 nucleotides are TGTGCCAGCAGCCCGGGACAGGGGTATCAGCCCCAGCATTTT. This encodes CASSPGQGYQPQHF.